This entry features one T cell receptor (beta chain) sequence. These data originate in a study of CD8+ T cells in alopecia areata. RNA was isolated and reverse transcribed to cDNA, the sequencing template. Clones were sequenced by immunoSEQ multiplex PCR, and TCRdb holds only the in-frame ones, with some missing. The sample lists fewer than 150,000 clones; 45% to 65% were seen once. This TCR came from a human donor with alopecia areata. Here the sequenced sample was CD4+ T cells sorted from blood, taken at week 0.

This CDR3 reads CASRSGGGYQETQYF. DNA for the CDR3: TGTGCCAGCAGATCAGGGGGAGGATACCAAGAGACCCAGTACTTC. The chain couples TRBV7-9 to TRBJ2-5; possible D gene TRBD1, 7 bases. This CDR3 is built from 15 residues. Germline CDR1 is SEHNR and CDR2 is FQNEAQ (reference sequence). With 6 bases removed from V and 0 bases from J, the gap between germline ends came to 14 bases.